In this sample, the clone carrying this T cell receptor beta chain turned up a few times. Its cognate antigen is unknown. This specimen belongs to a study of early T cells in non-severe SARS-CoV-2 infection. The library protocol tagged individual cDNA molecules with unique molecular identifiers. TCRdb passed the 5' RACE reads through MiXCR, listing each CDR3 protein once. Of fewer than 85,000 distinct CDR3 sequences in the sample, roughly 9.4% were seen once. This CDR3 is 13 amino acids long. With V trimmed by 6 bases and J by 7 bases, 11 bases remained unmatched. Germline assignment: CDR1 SQVTM and CDR2 ANQGSEA. Study conclusions and caveats: VDJdb matching skewed toward anti-spike CD8 responses, missing private and CD4 specificities.

Sequences were obtained from whole blood. This clonotype was sampled from an adult who was a healthcare worker with PCR-confirmed SARS-CoV-2 infection or an uninfected control (not recorded which). The chain uses TRBV29-1 and TRBJ1-1; 7 bases align to TRBD1. The CDR3 loop reads CSVEGQRPVEAFF. The CDR3 region has the DNA TGCAGCGTCGAGGGACAGAGACCAGTTGAAGCTTTCTTT.